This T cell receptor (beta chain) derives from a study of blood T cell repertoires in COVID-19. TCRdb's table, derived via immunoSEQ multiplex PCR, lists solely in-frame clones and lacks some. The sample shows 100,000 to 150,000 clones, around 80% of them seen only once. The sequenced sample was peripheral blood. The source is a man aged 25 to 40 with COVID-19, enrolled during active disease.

The chain's CDR3 is CASSVASRAPSYNEQFF. The CDR3 DNA follows: TGTGCCAGCAGCGTAGCTTCCAGGGCCCCTTCCTACAATGAGCAGTTCTTC. The chain links TRBV9 to TRBJ2-1, with a weak D call TRBD1 (5 bases). This CDR3 spans 17 amino acids. The V end lost 0 bases, the J end lost 1 base, and 14 bases lay between the germline ends. Germline-derived CDR1 and CDR2 are SGDLS and YYNGEE.